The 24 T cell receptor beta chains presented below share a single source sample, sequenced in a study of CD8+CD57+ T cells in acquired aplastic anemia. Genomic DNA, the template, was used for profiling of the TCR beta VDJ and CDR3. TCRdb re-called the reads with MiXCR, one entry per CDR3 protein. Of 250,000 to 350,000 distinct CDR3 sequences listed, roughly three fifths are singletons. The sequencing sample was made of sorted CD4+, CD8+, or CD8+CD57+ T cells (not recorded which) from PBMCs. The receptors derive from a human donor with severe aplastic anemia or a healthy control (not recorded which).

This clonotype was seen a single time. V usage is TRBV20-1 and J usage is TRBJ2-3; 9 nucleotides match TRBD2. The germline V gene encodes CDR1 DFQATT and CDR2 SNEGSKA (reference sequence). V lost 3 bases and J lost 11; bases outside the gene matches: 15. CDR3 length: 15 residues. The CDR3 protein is CSASSGRGGYNEQYF. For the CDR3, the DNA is TGCAGTGCTAGCTCGGGGCGGGGGGGGTACAATGAGCAGTATTTT.

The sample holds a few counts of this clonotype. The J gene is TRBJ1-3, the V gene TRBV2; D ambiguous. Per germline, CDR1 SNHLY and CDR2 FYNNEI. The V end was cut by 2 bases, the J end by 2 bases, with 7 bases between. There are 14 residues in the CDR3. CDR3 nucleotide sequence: TGTGCCAGCAGTGAAAGTCCGGCTGGAAACACCATATATTTT. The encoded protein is CASSESPAGNTIYF.

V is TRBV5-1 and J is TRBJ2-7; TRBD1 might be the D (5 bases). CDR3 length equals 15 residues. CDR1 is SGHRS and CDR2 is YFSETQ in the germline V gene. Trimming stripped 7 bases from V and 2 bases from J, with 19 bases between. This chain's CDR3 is CASAPLQGTTYEQYF. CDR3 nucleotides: TGCGCCAGCGCCCCTTTGCAGGGCACTACCTACGAGCAGTACTTC.

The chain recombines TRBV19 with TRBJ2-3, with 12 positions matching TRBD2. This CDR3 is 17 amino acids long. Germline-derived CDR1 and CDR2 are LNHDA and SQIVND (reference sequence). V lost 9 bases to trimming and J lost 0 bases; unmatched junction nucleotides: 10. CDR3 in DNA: TGTGCCAGCTCCTGGACTAGCGGGGTCATTAGCACAGATACGCAGTATTTT. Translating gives CASSWTSGVISTDTQYF.

The CDR3 nucleotides read TGTGCCAGCAGTGAACGGACTAGCGATTACGAGCAGTACTTC. Residues: CASSERTSDYEQYF. The gene calls are TRBV2 and TRBJ2-7; 9 bases match TRBD2. The V gene end was trimmed by 2 bases and the J gene end by 4 bases; junction bases not matched to a gene: 3. CDR3 length: 14 amino acids. Per germline, CDR1 SNHLY and CDR2 FYNNEI.

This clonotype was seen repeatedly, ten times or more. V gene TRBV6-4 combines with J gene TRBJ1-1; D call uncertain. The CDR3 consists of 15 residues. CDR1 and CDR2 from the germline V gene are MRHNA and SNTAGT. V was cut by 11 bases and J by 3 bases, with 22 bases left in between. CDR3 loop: CAPARWVLGYTEAFF. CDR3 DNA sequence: TGTGCCCCCGCCAGATGGGTCTTAGGGTACACTGAAGCTTTCTTT.

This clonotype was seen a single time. DNA for the CDR3: TGTGCCAGCAGCGGGAGCAATTCACCCCTCCACTTT. Its protein is CASSGSNSPLHF. V is TRBV9 and J is TRBJ1-6; D not resolved. V lost 3 bases, J lost 7 bases, and 5 bases lay in between. Germline V CDR1 and CDR2: SGDLS, YYNGEE. CDR3 size: 12 residues.

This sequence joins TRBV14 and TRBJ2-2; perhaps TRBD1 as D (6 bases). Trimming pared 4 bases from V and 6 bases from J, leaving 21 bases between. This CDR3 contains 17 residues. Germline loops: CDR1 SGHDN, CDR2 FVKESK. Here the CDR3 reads CASSPNRVSVKAGELFF. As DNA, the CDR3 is TGTGCCAGCAGCCCTAACAGGGTATCGGTGAAGGCCGGGGAGCTGTTTTTT.

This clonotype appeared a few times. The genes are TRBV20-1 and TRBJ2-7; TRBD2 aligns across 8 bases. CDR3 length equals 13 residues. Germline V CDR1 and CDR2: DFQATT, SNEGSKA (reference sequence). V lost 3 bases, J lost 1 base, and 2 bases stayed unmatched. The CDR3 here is CSASLAGSYEQYV. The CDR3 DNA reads TGCAGTGCTAGCTTAGCGGGGTCCTACGAGCAGTACGTC.

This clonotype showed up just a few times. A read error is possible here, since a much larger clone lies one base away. DNA for the CDR3: TGTGCCTGCAGTTTAGGACAGGGGGCCGTTGAGCAGTTCTTC. As protein: CACSLGQGAVEQFF. The chain uses TRBV12-3 or TRBV12-4 and TRBJ2-1; 11 bases match TRBD1. This CDR3 spans 14 amino acids.

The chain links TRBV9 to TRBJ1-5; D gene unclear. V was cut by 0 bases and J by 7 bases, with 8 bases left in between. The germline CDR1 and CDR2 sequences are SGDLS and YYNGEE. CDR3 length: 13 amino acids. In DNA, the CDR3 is TGTGCCAGCAGCGTAGCAGCGGGCCAGCCCCAGCATTTT. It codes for CASSVAAGQPQHF.

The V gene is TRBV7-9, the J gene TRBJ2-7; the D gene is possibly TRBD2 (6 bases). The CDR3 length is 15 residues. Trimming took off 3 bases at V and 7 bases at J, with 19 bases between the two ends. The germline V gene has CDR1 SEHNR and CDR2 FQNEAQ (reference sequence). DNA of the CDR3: TGTGCCAGCAGCTTTGGCGGGGCCTCCTACAATGAGCAGTACTTC. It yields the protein CASSFGGASYNEQYF. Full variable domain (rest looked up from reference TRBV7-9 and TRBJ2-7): DTGVSQNPRHKITKRGQNVTFRCDPISEHNRLYWYRQTLGQGPEFLTYFQNEAQLEKSRLLSDRFSAERPKGSFSTLEIQRTEQGDSAMYLCASSFGGASYNEQYFGPGTRLTVT.

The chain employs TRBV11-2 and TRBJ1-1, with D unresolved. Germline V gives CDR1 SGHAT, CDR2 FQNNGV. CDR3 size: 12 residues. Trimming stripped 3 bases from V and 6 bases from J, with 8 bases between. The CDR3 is CASSFPGPEAFF. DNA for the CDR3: TGTGCCAGCAGCTTCCCCGGCCCTGAAGCTTTCTTT.

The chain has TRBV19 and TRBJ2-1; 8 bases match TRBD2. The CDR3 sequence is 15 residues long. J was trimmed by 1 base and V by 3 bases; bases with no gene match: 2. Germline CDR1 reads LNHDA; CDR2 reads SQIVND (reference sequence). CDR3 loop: CASSISGASYNEQFF. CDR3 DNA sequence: TGTGCCAGTAGTATTAGCGGGGCGTCCTACAATGAGCAGTTCTTC.

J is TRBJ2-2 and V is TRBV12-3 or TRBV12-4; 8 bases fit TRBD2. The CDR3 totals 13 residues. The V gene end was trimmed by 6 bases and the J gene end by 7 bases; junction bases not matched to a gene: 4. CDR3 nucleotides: TGTGCCAGCAGGGACGGGACTAGCGGGGAGCTGTTTTTT. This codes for CASRDGTSGELFF.

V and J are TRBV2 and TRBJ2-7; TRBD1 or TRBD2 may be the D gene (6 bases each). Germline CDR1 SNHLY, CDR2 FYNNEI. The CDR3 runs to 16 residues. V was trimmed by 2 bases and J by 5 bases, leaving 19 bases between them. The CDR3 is CASSERGVAGAHEQYF. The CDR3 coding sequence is TGTGCCAGCAGTGAACGCGGGGTTGCAGGGGCTCACGAGCAGTACTTC.

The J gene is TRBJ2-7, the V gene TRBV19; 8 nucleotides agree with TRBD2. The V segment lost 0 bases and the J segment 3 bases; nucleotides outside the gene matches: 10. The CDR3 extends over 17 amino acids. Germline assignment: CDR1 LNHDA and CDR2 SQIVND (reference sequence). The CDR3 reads CASSIEGTRVSIYEQYF. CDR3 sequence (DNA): TGTGCCAGTAGTATAGAAGGGACTAGGGTCTCCATCTACGAGCAGTACTTC.

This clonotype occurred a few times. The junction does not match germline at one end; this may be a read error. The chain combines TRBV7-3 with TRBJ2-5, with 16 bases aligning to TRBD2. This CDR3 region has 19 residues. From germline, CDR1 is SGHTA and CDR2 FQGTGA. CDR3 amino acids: CASSPWGLAGGGGAETQYF. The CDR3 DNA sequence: TGCGCCAGCAGCCCCTGGGGACTAGCGGGGGGGGGGGGAGCAGAGACCCAGTACTTC.

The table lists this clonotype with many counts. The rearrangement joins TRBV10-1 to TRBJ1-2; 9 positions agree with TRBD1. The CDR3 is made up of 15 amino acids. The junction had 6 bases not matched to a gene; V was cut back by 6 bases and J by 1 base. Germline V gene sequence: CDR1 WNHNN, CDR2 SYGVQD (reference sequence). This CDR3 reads CASRVRDRVNYGYTF. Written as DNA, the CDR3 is TGCGCCAGCAGGGTCCGGGACAGGGTTAACTATGGCTACACCTTC.

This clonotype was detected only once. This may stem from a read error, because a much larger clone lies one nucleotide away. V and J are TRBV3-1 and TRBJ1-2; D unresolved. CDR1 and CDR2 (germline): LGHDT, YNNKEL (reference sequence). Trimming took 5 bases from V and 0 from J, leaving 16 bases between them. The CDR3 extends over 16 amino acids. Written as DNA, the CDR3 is TGTGCCAGCAGCGACGCGAAACCGAGAGCTAACTATGGCTACACCTTC. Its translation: CASSDAKPRANYGYTF.

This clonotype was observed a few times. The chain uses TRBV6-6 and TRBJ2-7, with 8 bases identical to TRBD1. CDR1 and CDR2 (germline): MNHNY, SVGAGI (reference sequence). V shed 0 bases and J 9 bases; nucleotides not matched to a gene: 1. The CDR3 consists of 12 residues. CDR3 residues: CASSYSDRGQYF. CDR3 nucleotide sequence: TGTGCCAGCAGTTACTCCGACAGGGGGCAGTACTTC.

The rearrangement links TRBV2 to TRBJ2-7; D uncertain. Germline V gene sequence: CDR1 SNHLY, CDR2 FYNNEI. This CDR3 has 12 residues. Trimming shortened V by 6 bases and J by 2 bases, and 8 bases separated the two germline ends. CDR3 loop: CASSGETYEQYF. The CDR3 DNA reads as TGTGCCAGCAGCGGTGAAACCTACGAGCAGTACTTC.

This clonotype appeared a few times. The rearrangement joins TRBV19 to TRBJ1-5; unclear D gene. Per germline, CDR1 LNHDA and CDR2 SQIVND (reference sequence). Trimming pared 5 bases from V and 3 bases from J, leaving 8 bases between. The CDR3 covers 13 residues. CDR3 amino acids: CASSYGDNQPQHF. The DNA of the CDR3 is TGTGCCAGTAGTTATGGGGACAATCAGCCCCAGCATTTT.

For the CDR3, the DNA is TGTGCCAGCAGGGGCGGGACAGTGGGTTCACCCCTCCACTTT. It yields the protein CASRGGTVGSPLHF. The gene calls are TRBV12-3 or TRBV12-4 and TRBJ1-6; TRBD1 matches at 7 bases. The CDR3 runs 14 residues. With V trimmed by 6 bases and J by 9 bases, 8 bases remained unmatched.